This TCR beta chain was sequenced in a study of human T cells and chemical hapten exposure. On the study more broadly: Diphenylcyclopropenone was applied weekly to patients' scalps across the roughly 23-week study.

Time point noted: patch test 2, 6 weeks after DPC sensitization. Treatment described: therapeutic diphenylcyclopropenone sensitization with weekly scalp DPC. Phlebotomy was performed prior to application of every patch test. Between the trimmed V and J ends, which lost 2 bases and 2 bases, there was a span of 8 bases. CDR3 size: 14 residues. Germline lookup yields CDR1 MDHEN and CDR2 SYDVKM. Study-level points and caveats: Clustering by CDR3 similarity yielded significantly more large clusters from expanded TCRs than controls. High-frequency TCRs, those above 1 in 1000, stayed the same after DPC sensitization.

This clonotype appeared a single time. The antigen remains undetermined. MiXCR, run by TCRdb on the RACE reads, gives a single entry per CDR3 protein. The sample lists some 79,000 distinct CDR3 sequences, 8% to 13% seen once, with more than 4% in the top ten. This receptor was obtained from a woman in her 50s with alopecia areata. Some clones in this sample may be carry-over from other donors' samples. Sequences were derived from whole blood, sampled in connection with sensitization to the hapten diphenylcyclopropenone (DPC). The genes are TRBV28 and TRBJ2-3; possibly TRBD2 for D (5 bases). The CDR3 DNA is TGTGCCAGCAGTTTACGGGGTTACACAGATACGCAGTATTTT. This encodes CASSLRGYTDTQYF.